The source of this TCR beta chain is a study of blood T cell repertoires in COVID-19. Study details: T cells, B-cell-depleted T cells, or PBMCs provided the cDNA or gDNA that served as material.

V was clipped by 2 bases and J by 3 bases, with 19 bases between them. Germline assignment: CDR1 SEHNR and CDR2 FQNEAQ (reference sequence). This CDR3 has 17 residues. Original handling: Amplification with reference gene primers provided the estimates of nucleated cell counts. Clones were sequenced by immunoSEQ multiplex PCR, and TCRdb holds only the in-frame ones, with some missing. Clone size and V and J calls were adopted from that table, with D and trimming inferred from the DNA. The data hold about 300,000 clones, with 86% observed a single time. Donors in Cohort 3 who had recovered were those with two negative PCRs, healthcare professional clearance, or resolution of their symptoms.

The TCR comes from a woman aged 18-30 years who had recovered from COVID-19. Source material: PBMCs or T cells enriched from blood (not recorded which). V usage is TRBV7-9 and J usage is TRBJ1-1; no clear D. The chain's CDR3 is CASSLLGLGLKYTEAFF. As DNA, the CDR3 is TGTGCCAGCAGCTTATTGGGTCTCGGACTTAAGTACACTGAAGCTTTCTTT.